A selection of T cell receptor beta chains follows, all from one sample in a study of shared clonotypes between healthy human individuals. Profiling relied on immunoSEQ multiplex PCR, and the TCRdb table lists in-frame clones only, not all of them. Counted here are around 2.5 million clones, approximately 93% occurring once; the ten biggest clones make up more than 0.35%. Material: naive CD4+ T cells from PBMCs. These receptors were taken from a young man in good health. Some clones in this sample may be carry-over from other donors' samples. The CDR3 runs from the conserved cysteine through the conserved F or W. Fields, in order: D gene, J gene, clone size, V gene, CDR3 DNA, CDR3 protein. D genes are given only for firm matches. Expanded clones are given a class, and other clones once, few, many or no size at all.

d_call: TRBD1; j_call: TRBJ1-2; clone_size: NA; v_call: TRBV6-5; cdr3_nt: TGTGCCAGCAGTTCTGCCTTGAGGGGGACAGATAATGGCTACACCTTC; cdr3_aa: CASSSALRGTDNGYTF
d_call: NA; j_call: TRBJ1-1; clone_size: few; v_call: TRBV28; cdr3_nt: TGTGCCAGCAACGGACTACAGGGCGCTGAAGCTTTCTTT; cdr3_aa: CASNGLQGAEAFF
d_call: NA; j_call: TRBJ2-3; clone_size: once; v_call: TRBV9; cdr3_nt: TGTGCCAGCAGCGCCGACAGCGGGTTGGCGACAGATACGCAGTATTTT; cdr3_aa: CASSADSGLATDTQYF
d_call: NA; j_call: TRBJ2-1; clone_size: NA; v_call: TRBV27; cdr3_nt: TGTGCCAGCAGTCGATGGGCCAAGCTGGGGGTCGGTGAGCAGTTCTTC; cdr3_aa: CASSRWAKLGVGEQFF
d_call: TRBD1; j_call: TRBJ1-3; clone_size: NA; v_call: TRBV19; cdr3_nt: TGTGCCAGTAGTCTCTCCGGGACAGGGAAGGCTGGAAACACCATATATTTT; cdr3_aa: CASSLSGTGKAGNTIYF
d_call: NA; j_call: TRBJ2-3; clone_size: NA; v_call: TRBV7-7; cdr3_nt: TGTGCCAGCAGCTTGGGGGCCCAGGAAAGAACAGATACGCAGTATTTT; cdr3_aa: CASSLGAQERTDTQYF
d_call: NA; j_call: TRBJ1-4; clone_size: NA; v_call: TRBV21-1; cdr3_nt: TGTGCCAGCAGCAAAGGGGTCGCGGCAAGGTTCGGAGGCAGCAATGAAAAACTGTTTTTT; cdr3_aa: CASSKGVAARFGGSNEKLFF
d_call: TRBD1; j_call: TRBJ1-4; clone_size: NA; v_call: TRBV7-9; cdr3_nt: TGTGCCAGCAGCACACAGGGGACTAATGAAAAACTGTTTTTT; cdr3_aa: CASSTQGTNEKLFF
d_call: TRBD1; j_call: TRBJ2-5; clone_size: once; v_call: TRBV6-5; cdr3_nt: TGTGCCAGCAGCTTCCGGACAGGGTACCAAGAGACCCAGTACTTC; cdr3_aa: CASSFRTGYQETQYF
d_call: NA; j_call: TRBJ2-1; clone_size: NA; v_call: TRBV27; cdr3_nt: TGTGCCAGCAGCGACTCCGGGACAAGGGTTAGCTACAATGAGCAGTTCTTC; cdr3_aa: CASSDSGTRVSYNEQFF
d_call: NA; j_call: TRBJ2-7; clone_size: NA; v_call: TRBV7-2; cdr3_nt: TGTGCCAGCAGCTTAGCTCAAGGGGTGAACGAGCAGTACTTC; cdr3_aa: CASSLAQGVNEQYF
d_call: NA; j_call: TRBJ1-5; clone_size: NA; v_call: TRBV10-3; cdr3_nt: TGTGCCACCCAGGGAGGGCAGGGCGGCAATCAGCCCCAGCATTTT; cdr3_aa: CATQGGQGGNQPQHF
d_call: NA; j_call: TRBJ2-4; clone_size: NA; v_call: TRBV28; cdr3_nt: TGTGCCAGCAGTTCCGGGGCGGGGTGGAGGGAAAACATTCAGTACTTC; cdr3_aa: CASSSGAGWRENIQYF
d_call: NA; j_call: TRBJ1-2; clone_size: NA; v_call: TRBV9; cdr3_nt: TGTGCCAGCAGCGTAGCCTCCTCCGAAGGGGCGCGAGGCTACACCTTC; cdr3_aa: CASSVASSEGARGYTF
d_call: TRBD1; j_call: TRBJ1-3; clone_size: NA; v_call: TRBV18; cdr3_nt: TGTGCCAGCTCACCACAGAGGGGGCTAGGAAACACCATATATTTT; cdr3_aa: CASSPQRGLGNTIYF
d_call: TRBD2; j_call: TRBJ2-7; clone_size: NA; v_call: TRBV18; cdr3_nt: TGTGCCAGCTCGTTGACTAGCGGGAACGACGAGCAGTACTTC; cdr3_aa: CASSLTSGNDEQYF
d_call: NA; j_call: TRBJ1-1; clone_size: NA; v_call: TRBV6-1; cdr3_nt: TGTGCCAGCAGTGACCCCCTACACAGGGCCACTGAAGCTTTCTTT; cdr3_aa: CASSDPLHRATEAFF
d_call: NA; j_call: TRBJ2-1; clone_size: NA; v_call: TRBV19; cdr3_nt: TGTGCCAGTAGTATAGTTCCGGGAAGCGAGCAGTTCTTC; cdr3_aa: CASSIVPGSEQFF
d_call: TRBD2; j_call: TRBJ2-3; clone_size: NA; v_call: TRBV15; cdr3_nt: TGTGCCACCAGCAGGGGACTAGCGGGGCTCACAGATACGCAGTATTTT; cdr3_aa: CATSRGLAGLTDTQYF
d_call: TRBD2; j_call: TRBJ2-1; clone_size: NA; v_call: TRBV11-2; cdr3_nt: TGTGCCAGCAGCTTCACTAGCGGGAGTAGGAATGAGCAGTTCTTC; cdr3_aa: CASSFTSGSRNEQFF
d_call: TRBD1; j_call: TRBJ1-1; clone_size: NA; v_call: TRBV27; cdr3_nt: TGTGCCAGCAGTTTTTCCGTCCAGGGGGGTACGGCTTTCTTT; cdr3_aa: CASSFSVQGGTAFF
d_call: NA; j_call: TRBJ1-5; clone_size: NA; v_call: TRBV4-2; cdr3_nt: TGTGCCAGCAGCCAAGATAGGATTGATGTTCAGCCCCAGCATTTT; cdr3_aa: CASSQDRIDVQPQHF
d_call: NA; j_call: TRBJ2-7; clone_size: NA; v_call: TRBV6-1; cdr3_nt: TGTGCCAGTAGCAGGAGGGATGGCGAGCAGTACTTC; cdr3_aa: CASSRRDGEQYF
d_call: TRBD1; j_call: TRBJ2-7; clone_size: NA; v_call: TRBV6-5; cdr3_nt: TGTGCCAGCAGTTACGGGCAGGGGGCCTACGAGCAGTACTTC; cdr3_aa: CASSYGQGAYEQYF
d_call: TRBD2; j_call: TRBJ2-3; clone_size: NA; v_call: TRBV27; cdr3_nt: TGTGCCAGCACCTGGGGCGGGAGAAGTGCAGATACGCAGTATTTT; cdr3_aa: CASTWGGRSADTQYF